Following are 27 T cell receptor beta chains from one sample sequenced in a study of shared clonotypes between healthy human individuals. Data came from immunoSEQ multiplex PCR; TCRdb stores just in-frame clones and leaves some out. This table holds a few hundred thousand clones, approximately 65% found once. The specimen sequenced was memory CD4+ T cells sorted from blood. Subset specified: CD45RA-negative fraction. The source of these receptors is a man aged 25 to 40 in good health.

This clone was counted only a few times. J is TRBJ2-5 and V is TRBV5-1; TRBD1 matches at 8 bases. Germline V gene sequence: CDR1 SGHRS, CDR2 YFSETQ. The V segment lost 3 bases and the J segment 5 bases; nucleotides outside the gene matches: 9. The CDR3 runs to 15 residues. The CDR3 protein is CASSYSGTGGETQYF. As DNA, the CDR3 is TGCGCCAGCAGCTACTCCGGGACAGGAGGGGAGACCCAGTACTTC.

The table lists this clone with a count of one. The chain is built from TRBV5-5 and TRBJ1-1; D is perhaps TRBD1 (5 bases). V gave up 5 bases and J gave up 7 bases, with 15 bases separating them. The CDR3 totals 13 residues. Germline CDR1 and CDR2: SGHKS and YYEKEE (reference sequence). The CDR3 DNA sequence: TGTGCCAGCAGTTGGGGGTTATCTTATGAAGCTTTCTTT. This translates into CASSWGLSYEAFF.

CDR3 amino acids: CASSASLLETQYF. CDR3 nucleotide sequence: TGCGCCAGCAGTGCCTCTCTCCTGGAGACCCAGTACTTC. The genes are TRBV10-1 and TRBJ2-5; no definite D call. CDR1 and CDR2 from the germline V gene are WNHNN and SYGVQD (reference sequence). This CDR3 contains 13 residues. V was pared by 4 bases and J by 5 bases, with 11 bases between.

V and J are TRBV7-2 and TRBJ2-2; 10 positions match TRBD2. Germline V gene data show CDR1 as SGHTA and CDR2 as FQGNSA. The CDR3 is 15 amino acids. The V gene end was trimmed by 6 bases and the J gene end by 5 bases; junction bases not matched to a gene: 6. CDR3 nucleotides: TGTGCCAGCAGTTTTGTGACTAGCGGGACCGGGGAGCTGTTTTTT. Encoded protein: CASSFVTSGTGELFF.

The chain employs TRBV27 and TRBJ1-4, with D possibly being TRBD1 (6 bases). V lost 6 bases and J lost 4, with 15 bases in between. Per the germline V gene, CDR1 is MNHEY and CDR2 is SMNVEV (reference sequence). This CDR3 is built from 15 residues. The CDR3 DNA reads TGTGCCAGCAGCCCACTAGGGGGGTATAATGAAAAACTGTTTTTT. Encoded protein: CASSPLGGYNEKLFF.

This clone is categorized as medium-sized. The chain couples TRBV6-1 to TRBJ2-3; D ambiguous. The V end was cut by 2 bases, the J end by 8 bases, with 8 bases between. This CDR3 is 12 amino acids long. The germline CDR1 and CDR2 sequences are MNHNS and SASEGT. Here the CDR3 DNA reads TGTGCCAGCAGTGAATTATCAGTTACGCAGTATTTT. Its protein product is CASSELSVTQYF.

This clone was seen a handful of times. The V gene is TRBV27, the J gene TRBJ2-3; D might be TRBD2 (7 bases). Germline loops: CDR1 MNHEY, CDR2 SMNVEV (reference sequence). Trimming took 6 bases from V and 2 from J, leaving 18 bases between them. This CDR3 has 16 residues. This chain's CDR3 is CASRPGGGWVTDTQYF. DNA for the CDR3: TGTGCCAGCAGGCCAGGCGGGGGCTGGGTCACAGATACGCAGTATTTT.

The CDR3 loop is CASSSDRRYGYTF. CDR3 nucleotides: TGTGCCAGCAGCTCCGACAGGAGATATGGCTACACCTTC. The chain carries TRBV7-2 and TRBJ1-2, with D maybe TRBD1 (6 bases). Trimming stripped 4 bases from V and 5 bases from J, with 11 bases between. The CDR3 sequence is 13 residues long. In germline, CDR1 is SGHTA, CDR2 FQGNSA.

The chain links TRBV19 to TRBJ1-4; no firm D call. Germline loops: CDR1 LNHDA, CDR2 SQIVND (reference sequence). The CDR3 covers 15 residues. Between the trimmed V and J ends, which lost 6 bases and 0 bases, there was a span of 11 bases. CDR3 sequence: CASSQDPTTNEKLFF. For the CDR3, the DNA is TGTGCCAGTAGCCAAGACCCGACAACTAATGAAAAACTGTTTTTT. Complete variable domain (other parts from reference TRBV19 and TRBJ1-4): DGGITQSPKYLFRKEGQNVTLSCEQNLNHDAMYWYRQDPGQGLRLIYYSQIVNDFQKGDIAEGYSVSREKKESFPLTVTSAQKNPTAFYLCASSQDPTTNEKLFFGSGTQLSVL.

This clone was counted at least ten times. V and J are TRBV10-3 and TRBJ2-7; 10 bases fit TRBD2. V dropped 0 bases and J dropped 0; count of bases not matched to a gene: 11. The CDR3 extends over 19 amino acids. CDR1 is ENHRY and CDR2 is SYGVKD in the germline V gene. The CDR3 coding sequence is TGTGCCATCAGTGAGTCGATGGTAGCGGGAGGTCCCAACTCCTACGAGCAGTACTTC. It is translated as CAISESMVAGGPNSYEQYF.

The V and J genes are TRBV19 and TRBJ2-5; TRBD2 is a possible D gene (6 bases). Germline assignment: CDR1 LNHDA and CDR2 SQIVND (reference sequence). With 7 bases removed from V and 2 bases from J, the gap between germline ends came to 11 bases. This CDR3 is built from 13 residues. CDR3 nucleotide sequence: TGTGCCAGTACTACACGGGGGCAAGAGACCCAGTACTTC. This sequence encodes CASTTRGQETQYF.

This clone has only a few counts. This chain joins TRBV10-3 and TRBJ2-7; TRBD1 matches 9 bases. The CDR3 is 14 residues long. J lost 5 bases, V lost 4 bases, and 6 bases had no gene match. From germline, CDR1 is ENHRY and CDR2 SYGVKD. The CDR3 loop reads CAISGGTGYHEQYF. The CDR3 coding sequence is TGTGCCATCAGTGGCGGGACAGGGTACCACGAGCAGTACTTC.

This rearrangement joins TRBV7-9 to TRBJ1-1; unclear D gene. From germline, CDR1 is SEHNR and CDR2 FQNEAQ (reference sequence). The CDR3 length is 12 residues. Trimming pared 5 bases from V and 4 bases from J, leaving 8 bases between. The CDR3 loop is CASSPQATEAFF. The CDR3 nucleotides read TGTGCCAGCAGCCCTCAGGCCACTGAAGCTTTCTTT. The whole variable domain, remainder taken from reference TRBV7-9 and TRBJ1-1, is DTGVSQNPRHKITKRGQNVTFRCDPISEHNRLYWYRQTLGQGPEFLTYFQNEAQLEKSRLLSDRFSAERPKGSFSTLEIQRTEQGDSAMYLCASSPQATEAFFGQGTRLTVV.

The CDR3 reads CASSLSEVRIYSYEQYF. The DNA for the CDR3 is TGTGCCAGCAGTTTATCCGAAGTAAGAATTTACTCCTACGAGCAGTACTTC. The chain has TRBV27 and TRBJ2-7; D gene ambiguous. Trimming shortened V by 0 bases and J by 0 bases, and 15 bases separated the two germline ends. From germline, CDR1 is MNHEY and CDR2 SMNVEV (reference sequence). The CDR3 is 17 residues long.

The chain combines TRBV7-9 with TRBJ2-3; the match to TRBD2 covers 14 bases. The germline gives CDR1 SEHNR, CDR2 FQNEAQ (reference sequence). Trimming removed 3 bases from V and 5 bases from J; junction bases left unmatched: 1. The CDR3 length is 15 residues. The CDR3 DNA reads TGTGCCAGCAGCTTCGGACTAGCGGGAGGAGATACGCAGTATTTT. Protein sequence: CASSFGLAGGDTQYF.

This sequence joins TRBV27 and TRBJ1-1, with D tentatively TRBD1 (5 bases). The germline CDR1 and CDR2 sequences are MNHEY and SMNVEV (reference sequence). The CDR3 has 13 residues. V was shortened by 5 bases and J by 3 bases, with 10 bases between the two germline ends. The CDR3 DNA reads as TGTGCCAGCAGTATCACGGGGGACACTGAAGCTTTCTTT. As protein: CASSITGDTEAFF.

The chain combines TRBV6-1 with TRBJ1-2, with D unresolved. Germline assignment: CDR1 MNHNS and CDR2 SASEGT. V dropped 5 bases and J dropped 6 bases, with 13 bases sitting between them. This CDR3 is 13 amino acids long. This CDR3 reads CASSFGGADGYTF. In DNA form, the CDR3 reads TGTGCCAGCAGTTTCGGCGGCGCGGATGGCTACACCTTC.

The CDR3 bases are TGTGCCAGCAGTGATGGGGGGGGAGATACGCAGTATTTT. Residues: CASSDGGGDTQYF. This chain links TRBV25-1 with TRBJ2-3; 7 positions match TRBD2. Germline CDR1 reads MGHDK; CDR2 reads SYGVNS. The CDR3 contains 13 residues. The trim removed 3 bases at V and 5 bases at J, leaving 2 bases unmatched. The variable domain in full, completed from reference TRBV25-1 and TRBJ2-3, reads EADIYQTPRYLVIGTGKKITLECSQTMGHDKMYWYQQDPGMELHLIHYSYGVNSTEKGDLSSESTVSRIRTEHFPLTLESARPSHTSQYLCASSDGGGDTQYFGPGTRLTVL.

The chain has TRBV2 and TRBJ2-5; D is unclear. This CDR3 region has 14 residues. Trimming stripped 2 bases from V and 2 bases from J, with 9 bases between. Germline values: CDR1 SNHLY, CDR2 FYNNEI. The CDR3, as DNA: TGTGCCAGCAGTGAACAACAGCAACAAGAGACCCAGTACTTC. This encodes CASSEQQQQETQYF.

The gene calls are TRBV18 and TRBJ2-3; D gene ambiguous. The CDR3 has 14 amino acids. Germline V gene sequence: CDR1 KGHSH, CDR2 LQKENI. V was cut by 2 bases and J by 0 bases, with 6 bases left in between. The CDR3 reads CASSPTTSTDTQYF. CDR3 nucleotide sequence: TGTGCCAGCTCACCAACAACTAGCACAGATACGCAGTATTTT.

This chain joins TRBV7-8 and TRBJ1-5; TRBD1 aligns across 8 bases. V dropped 5 bases and J dropped 6; count of bases not matched to a gene: 6. The CDR3 has 14 residues. Germline CDR1 reads SGHVS; CDR2 reads FQNEAQ. CDR3 nucleotide sequence: TGTGCCAGCAGCCTCAGGGGGCGAGGTCAGCCCCAGCATTTT. This encodes CASSLRGRGQPQHF.

This CDR3 reads CASTEDRGNTIYF. CDR3 sequence (DNA): TGTGCCAGCACTGAGGATAGGGGAAACACCATATATTTT. The rearrangement joins TRBV28 to TRBJ1-3; D is unclear. The CDR3 is 13 residues long. The V and J ends lost 7 bases and 4 bases respectively, with 11 bases between them. CDR1 and CDR2 from the germline V gene are MDHEN and SYDVKM.

The chain's CDR3 is CASSFGGALKETQYF. The CDR3 coding sequence is TGTGCCAGCAGTTTCGGCGGGGCCCTCAAAGAGACCCAGTACTTC. The chain couples TRBV6-1 to TRBJ2-5; a possible D gene is TRBD2 (6 bases). This CDR3 spans 15 amino acids. CDR1 and CDR2 (germline): MNHNS, SASEGT. Trimming stripped 5 bases from V and 3 bases from J, with 16 bases between.

Only one count was recorded for this clone. The rearrangement links TRBV5-4 to TRBJ2-7, with 7 bases that match TRBD1. CDR1 and CDR2 (germline): SGHNT, YYREEE (reference sequence). V shed 3 bases and J 1 base; nucleotides not matched to a gene: 4. The CDR3 runs 14 residues. The CDR3 sequence is CASSSRDRSYEQYF. In DNA form, the CDR3 reads TGTGCCAGCAGCTCCCGGGACAGATCCTACGAGCAGTACTTC.

Turning to this clone: This specimen includes other DNA sequences encoding the same CDR3. The J gene is TRBJ2-3, the V gene TRBV5-1; no reliable D call. V lost 0 bases to trimming and J lost 6 bases, with 11 bases between them. CDR3 length: 14 amino acids. The germline gives CDR1 SGHRS, CDR2 YFSETQ. This CDR3 is CASSLVGPGDTQYF. The CDR3 DNA is TGCGCCAGCAGCTTGGTTGGGCCTGGGGATACGCAGTATTTT.

Of note for this clone: One junction end disagrees with the germline gene, perhaps due to a read error. The chain carries TRBV5-1 and TRBJ2-7; unclear D gene. CDR3 length: 15 amino acids. Germline lookup yields CDR1 SGHRS and CDR2 YFSETQ. In nucleotides, the CDR3 is TGCGCCAGCATCTTGACCCCGGACGGTGCCTACGAGCAGTACTTC. Amino acids: CASILTPDGAYEQYF.

The chain joins TRBV6-6 to TRBJ2-3, with D possibly being TRBD1 or TRBD2 (5 bases each). Trimming took 0 bases from V and 4 from J, leaving 14 bases between them. Germline assignment: CDR1 MNHNY and CDR2 SVGAGI (reference sequence). This CDR3 is built from 16 residues. The CDR3 bases are TGTGCCAGCAGTTACTCTGGGGCAGGAGGCGCAGATACGCAGTATTTT. The encoded protein is CASSYSGAGGADTQYF.